This TCR beta chain was recovered during a study of T cells expressing NK-cell markers. Overall study context: It was sorted CD3+CD56-NKG2C+, CD3+CD56+NKG2C- and CD3+CD56+NKG2C+ T cells that provided the TCR beta repertoires. HCMV serostatus: seven of eight sequenced donors positive, one negative.

On this clonotype itself: No antigen is known for it.

TCRdb reworked the 5' RACE reads into one entry per CDR3 protein, no DNA. Its table records roughly 180,000 distinct CDR3 sequences. Study-level points and caveats: Roughly 1.0-8% of CD8+ T cells in about six donors belonged to dominant NKG2C+ clonotypes. Where four donors were concerned, these clonotypes also led the CD3+CD56-NKG2C+ fraction.

Germline CDR1 is MDHEN and CDR2 is SYDVKM. The CDR3 consists of 16 residues. The specimen sequenced was blood T cells: a sorted CD56 or NKG2C T cell subset, CD4+ or CD8+ T cells, or bulk PBMC T cells (not recorded which). This sequence originates from a woman aged 18 to 75 in good health. The chain joins TRBV28 to TRBJ2-7; checking the TCRdb D call of TRBD2 is not possible without DNA. The CDR3 loop reads CASSLVGTSGSYEQYF.